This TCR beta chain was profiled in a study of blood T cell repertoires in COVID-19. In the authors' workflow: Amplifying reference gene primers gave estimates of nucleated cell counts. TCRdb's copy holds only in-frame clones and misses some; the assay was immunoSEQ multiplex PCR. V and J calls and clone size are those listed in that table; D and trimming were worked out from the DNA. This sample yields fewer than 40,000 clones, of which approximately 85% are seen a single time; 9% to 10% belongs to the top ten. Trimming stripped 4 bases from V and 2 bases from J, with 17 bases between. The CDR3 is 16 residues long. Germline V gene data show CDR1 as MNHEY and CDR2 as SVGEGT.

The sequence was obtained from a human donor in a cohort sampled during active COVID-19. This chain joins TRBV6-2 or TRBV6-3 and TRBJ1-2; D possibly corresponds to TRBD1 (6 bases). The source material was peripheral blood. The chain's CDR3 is CASSSLRQAPNYGYTF. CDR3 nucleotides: TGTGCCAGCAGTTCGCTTAGACAGGCCCCAAACTATGGCTACACCTTC.